Below are 15 T cell receptor beta chains sequenced from a single sample in a study of T-cell reconstitution after alpha-beta-depleted transplantation in children. Unique molecular identifiers tagged the TCRbeta library. TCRdb called the PCR reads again in MiXCR, with one record for every CDR3 protein. The sample shows approximately 230,000 distinct CDR3 sequences, under 30% of them seen only once. Sequencing used PBMCs, obtained before TCRalphabeta/CD19-depleted stem cell transplant. The source is a girl aged 2 to 9 with Fanconi anemia, due to receive a stem cell transplant.

This clonotype was seen at least ten times. The chain is built from TRBV28 and TRBJ2-7; TRBD2 matches at 11 bases. This CDR3 contains 14 residues. V shed 5 bases and J 7 bases; nucleotides not matched to a gene: 7. The germline V gene has CDR1 MDHEN and CDR2 SYDVKM. In DNA, the CDR3 is TGTGCCAGCAGTCTTAGCGGGGGGGCGAGGGAGCAGTACTTC. It codes for CASSLSGGAREQYF.

This CDR3 reads CSASVRPGDYEQYF. CDR3 bases: TGCAGTGCTAGTGTTAGACCTGGGGACTACGAGCAGTACTTC. The chain combines TRBV20-1 with TRBJ2-7; D ambiguous. V lost 3 bases, J lost 3 bases, and 15 bases lay in between. CDR1 is DFQATT and CDR2 is SNEGSKA in the germline V gene (reference sequence). The CDR3 runs to 14 residues.

This clonotype showed up just a few times. CDR3 sequence reads: CAISEGMTGADTQYF. The DNA of the CDR3 is TGTGCCATCAGTGAGGGCATGACAGGGGCAGATACGCAGTATTTT. The rearrangement joins TRBV10-3 to TRBJ2-3, with 8 bases aligning to TRBD1. Per germline, CDR1 ENHRY and CDR2 SYGVKD. The junction had 5 bases not matched to a gene; V was cut back by 2 bases and J by 4 bases. The CDR3 is made up of 15 amino acids.

The CDR3 region is CASSPRQGAFTDTQYF. CDR3 bases: TGCGCCAGCAGCCCACGACAGGGGGCTTTCACAGATACGCAGTATTTT. V and J are TRBV4-1 and TRBJ2-3, with TRBD1 matching 10 bases. Germline V CDR1 and CDR2: MGHRA, YSYEKL. Unmatched junction bases numbered 6, after V lost 4 bases and J lost 2 bases. CDR3 length equals 16 residues.

The chain employs TRBV24-1 and TRBJ2-5, with 9 bases lining up with TRBD2. The V gene's germline CDR1 is KGHDR and CDR2 SFDVKD. This CDR3 comprises 14 residues. Trimming cost V 8 bases and J 0 bases; bases outside gene matches: 3. Here the CDR3 DNA reads TGTGCCACCATAGCGGGGGCGTACCAAGAGACCCAGTACTTC. The encoded protein is CATIAGAYQETQYF.

This clonotype was picked up many times. The chain links TRBV20-1 to TRBJ2-1; the match to TRBD2 covers 9 bases. This CDR3 spans 12 amino acids. Trimming removed 8 bases from V and 7 bases from J; junction bases left unmatched: 6. The germline V gene encodes CDR1 DFQATT and CDR2 SNEGSKA (reference sequence). The CDR3 nucleotides are TGCAGTTCAGCGGGAGGTTTGAATGAGCAGTTCTTC. Protein: CSSAGGLNEQFF.

The chain joins TRBV20-1 to TRBJ2-1, with 7 bases aligning to TRBD2. The CDR3 totals 11 residues. Germline V gene sequence: CDR1 DFQATT, CDR2 SNEGSKA (reference sequence). Trimming removed 5 bases from V and 10 bases from J; junction bases left unmatched: 5. The CDR3 DNA reads TGCAGTGCTCCAGCGGGACCGGAGCAGTTCTTC. This encodes CSAPAGPEQFF.

The CDR3 DNA sequence: TGTGCCAGCACCCTAGCGGGGATGTCCTACAATGAGCAGTTCTTC. Protein: CASTLAGMSYNEQFF. V and J are TRBV6-1 and TRBJ2-1; the match to TRBD2 covers 9 bases. Germline V gives CDR1 MNHNS, CDR2 SASEGT. The CDR3 is 15 amino acids. Trimming removed 7 bases from V and 1 base from J; junction bases left unmatched: 5.

Ten or more counts support this clonotype. The chain is built from TRBV12-3 or TRBV12-4 and TRBJ2-3; the D is unclear. The CDR3 spans 14 residues. The V gene lost 5 bases and the J gene lost 3 bases, with 12 bases spanning the gap. The CDR3 coding sequence is TGTGCCAGCAGTCCGCGACCTAGAACAGATACGCAGTATTTT. Its translation is CASSPRPRTDTQYF.

The chain is built from TRBV10-3 and TRBJ2-6; 8 positions agree with TRBD1. CDR1 ENHRY and CDR2 SYGVKD come from the germline V gene. V shed 8 bases, J shed 0 bases, and the junction held 9 bases outside the gene matches. The CDR3 runs 17 residues. The DNA for the CDR3 is TGTGCCATCCGCAAACAGGGGGGCAGCTCTGGGGCCAACGTCCTGACTTTC. Translating it yields CAIRKQGGSSGANVLTF.

There are many counts of this clonotype. V usage is TRBV6-4 and J usage is TRBJ2-3, with 8 positions matching TRBD1. V shed 0 bases and J 0 bases; nucleotides not matched to a gene: 8. The CDR3 is 18 amino acids. Germline CDR1 is MRHNA and CDR2 is SNTAGT. The CDR3 sequence is CASSDSGQGFSSTDTQYF. DNA of the CDR3: TGTGCCAGCAGTGACTCTGGACAGGGCTTCTCTAGCACAGATACGCAGTATTTT.

This chain joins TRBV20-1 and TRBJ1-4; D gene uncertain. The CDR3 contains 14 residues. The ends were cut back, 0 bases at V and 5 bases at J, with 10 bases in the middle. Germline V gives CDR1 DFQATT, CDR2 SNEGSKA (reference sequence). The CDR3 spells CSARDRGSNEKLFF. The DNA for the CDR3 is TGCAGTGCTAGAGATCGCGGGAGCAATGAAAAACTGTTTTTT.

This clonotype was detected ten times or more. The V gene is TRBV24-1, the J gene TRBJ2-7; D ambiguous. Trimming took off 3 bases at V and 2 bases at J, with 16 bases between the two ends. The CDR3 consists of 16 residues. Germline V gives CDR1 KGHDR, CDR2 SFDVKD. The CDR3 DNA reads TGTGCCACCAGTGATGCGACCCAAGACGGTACCTACGAGCAGTACTTC. Its protein product is CATSDATQDGTYEQYF.

The chain combines TRBV29-1 with TRBJ2-5; 12 bases are a match to TRBD1. Per the germline V gene, CDR1 is SQVTM and CDR2 is ANQGSEA. The CDR3 contains 15 residues. V trimming: 1 base; J trimming: 5 bases; junction bases outside the gene matches: 5. The CDR3 nucleotides read TGCAGCGTTGAAGGGCGGGACAGGGGGCGGGAGACCCAGTACTTC. Translating gives CSVEGRDRGRETQYF.

Ten or more counts support this clonotype. The chain recombines TRBV6-5 with TRBJ1-3; perhaps TRBD1 as D (6 bases). Trimming left V 6 bases short and J 0 bases short, with 18 bases between. In germline, CDR1 is MNHEY, CDR2 SVGAGI. The CDR3 is made up of 17 amino acids. CDR3: CASSRGQGPFSGNTIYF. In nucleotides, the CDR3 is TGTGCCAGCAGCAGGGGACAAGGGCCATTCTCTGGAAACACCATATATTTT.